These T cell receptor beta chains were read from a single sample in a study of T cells in localized non-small cell lung cancer. The repertoire was sequenced with immunoSEQ multiplex PCR; TCRdb's copy has only in-frame clones and lacks some. The sample holds some 11,000 clones; under 55% are singletons and the top ten take around 4%. Source: lymph node tissue, taken before any cancer treatment. The receptors originated from a woman aged 40-69 years with stage II squamous cell lung carcinoma. CDR3s include the opening cysteine and the closing phenylalanine or tryptophan. The D gene is left open where the match is weak. Clone size appears in some rows only: once, few, many, or a class for an expanded clone.

v_call	d_call	clone_size	j_call	cdr3_nt	cdr3_aa
TRBV18	TRBD1	.	TRBJ2-2	TGTGCCAGCTCACAACTGACAGGGTACGAGAACACCGGGGAGCTGTTTTTT	CASSQLTGYENTGELFF
TRBV9	.	medium-sized	TRBJ1-5	TGTGCCAGCACTCAGGGTATGTGGCAGCCCCAGCATTTT	CASTQGMWQPQHF
TRBV28	.	.	TRBJ1-2	TGTGCCAGTTCACGCCTTATTGGTGGCTACACCTTC	CASSRLIGGYTF
TRBV29-1	.	.	TRBJ1-5	TGCAGCGTACCGAGGGGAGGCAATCAGCCCCAGCATTTT	CSVPRGGNQPQHF
TRBV10-1	.	.	TRBJ2-2	TGCGCCAGCAGTCCAATAGCGGACACCGGGGAGCTGTTTTTT	CASSPIADTGELFF
TRBV6-4	.	.	TRBJ2-1	TGTGCCAGCAGTGAAGAGGCCCCCCGGAGCTCCTACAATGAGCAGTTCTTC	CASSEEAPRSSYNEQFF
TRBV6-8	TRBD1	few	TRBJ1-4	TGTGCCAGCAGTGCGCCGAGGGACAGGGGTGGAGGTGCAACTAATGAAAAACTGTTTTTT	CASSAPRDRGGGATNEKLFF
TRBV2	.	.	TRBJ1-2	TGTGCCAGCAGTGAGGTCAGGTATGGCTACACCTTC	CASSEVRYGYTF
TRBV9	.	.	TRBJ1-3	TGTGCCAGCAGAGGGTGGGAGTACACCATATATTTT	CASRGWEYTIYF
TRBV28	.	.	TRBJ1-1	TGTGCCAGCAGTGAGCACAGGGCCGGGACTGAAGCTTTCTTT	CASSEHRAGTEAFF
TRBV29-1	.	once	TRBJ2-7	TGCAGCGTTGCCGTGACACAGGGTAGGGTCGCCGAGCAGTACTTC	CSVAVTQGRVAEQYF
TRBV19	TRBD1	.	TRBJ2-6	TGTGCCAGTGAGGGACAGGGAAGTTCTGGGGCCAACGTCCTGACTTTC	CASEGQGSSGANVLTF
TRBV11-3	.	.	TRBJ1-6	TGTGCCAGCAGCTTGAGCGCATATAATTCACCCCTCCACTTT	CASSLSAYNSPLHF
TRBV30	.	.	TRBJ2-6	TGTGCCTGGAGTGTGGTACTTTTACCTCTCTCTGGGGCCAACGTCCTGACTTTC	CAWSVVLLPLSGANVLTF
TRBV19	.	few	TRBJ1-1	TGTGCCAGCCCCCGTCAAGGGGGGTGGACTGAAGCTTTCTTT	CASPRQGGWTEAFF
TRBV11-3	.	.	TRBJ1-5	TGTGCCAGCAGCTTTATCACCGCAAATCAGCCCCAGCATTTT	CASSFITANQPQHF
TRBV6-8	TRBD1	.	TRBJ1-5	TGTGCCAGCAGGAGAGGACAGGGCGAAGGGCCTCAGCATTTT	CASRRGQGEGPQHF
TRBV29-1	.	.	TRBJ2-3	TGCAGCGTTGGTCCTAGCGTGAGGGTCACAGATACGCAGTATTTT	CSVGPSVRVTDTQYF